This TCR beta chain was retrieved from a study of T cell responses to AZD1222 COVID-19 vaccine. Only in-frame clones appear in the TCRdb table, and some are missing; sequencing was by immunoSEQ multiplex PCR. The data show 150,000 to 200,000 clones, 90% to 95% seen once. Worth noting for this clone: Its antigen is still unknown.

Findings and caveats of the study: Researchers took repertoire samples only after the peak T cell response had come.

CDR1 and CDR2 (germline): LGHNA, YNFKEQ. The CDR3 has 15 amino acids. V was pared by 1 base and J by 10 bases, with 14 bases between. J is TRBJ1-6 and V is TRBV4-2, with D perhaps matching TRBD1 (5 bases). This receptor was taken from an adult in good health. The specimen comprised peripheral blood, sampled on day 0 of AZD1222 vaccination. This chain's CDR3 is CASSQASGNESPLHF. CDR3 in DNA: TGTGCCAGCAGCCAAGCTTCAGGGAATGAGTCACCCCTCCACTTT.